The clone carrying this TCR beta chain was counted once. This sample is part of a study of blood T cell repertoires in COVID-19. Study details: Sites in the United States, Italy and Spain provided acute and convalescent COVID-19 samples. T cells, B-cell-depleted T cells, or PBMCs supplied cDNA or gDNA.

Original data processing: The authors estimated nucleated cell counts from reference gene primer amplification. Profiled with immunoSEQ multiplex PCR; TCRdb holds only in-frame clones, not every one. The V and J calls and clone size come from that table; D and trimming were worked out from the DNA. The table lists approximately 150,000 clones, over 80% of them singletons. The CDR3 extends over 14 amino acids. The germline V gene has CDR1 ENHRY and CDR2 SYGVKD. Trimming removed 0 bases from V and 0 bases from J, with 6 bases in between. The chain has TRBV10-3 and TRBJ2-7, with TRBD1 as a possible D gene (5 bases). The sequenced material came from peripheral blood. This receptor was obtained from a woman in her seventies with acute or convalescent COVID-19. CDR3 sequence (DNA): TGTGCCATCAGTGAGTCAACAGGCTCCTACGAGCAGTACTTC. Its protein product is CAISESTGSYEQYF.